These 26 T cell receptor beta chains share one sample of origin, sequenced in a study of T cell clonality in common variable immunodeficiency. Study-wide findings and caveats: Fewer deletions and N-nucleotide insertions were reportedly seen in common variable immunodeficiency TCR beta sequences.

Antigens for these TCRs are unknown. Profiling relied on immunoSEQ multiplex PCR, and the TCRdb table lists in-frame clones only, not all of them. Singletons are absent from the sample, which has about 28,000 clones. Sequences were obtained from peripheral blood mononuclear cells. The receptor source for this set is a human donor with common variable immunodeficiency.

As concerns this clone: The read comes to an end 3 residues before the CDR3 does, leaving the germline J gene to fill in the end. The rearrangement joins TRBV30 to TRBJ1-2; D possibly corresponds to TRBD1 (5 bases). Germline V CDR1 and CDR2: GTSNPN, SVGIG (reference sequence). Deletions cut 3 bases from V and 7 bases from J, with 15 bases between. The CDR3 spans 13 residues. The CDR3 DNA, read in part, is TGTGCCTGGAGATCGGGGGGTGTAGGTGGC. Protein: CAWRSGGVGG. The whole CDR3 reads CAWRSGGVGGYTF.

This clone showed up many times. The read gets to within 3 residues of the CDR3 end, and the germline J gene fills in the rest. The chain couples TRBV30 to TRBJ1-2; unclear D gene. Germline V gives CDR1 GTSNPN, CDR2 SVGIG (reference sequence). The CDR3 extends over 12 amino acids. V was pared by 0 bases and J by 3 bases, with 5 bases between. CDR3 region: CAWSVGHYGYTF. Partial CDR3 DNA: TGTGCCTGGAGTGTAGGGCACTATGGC.

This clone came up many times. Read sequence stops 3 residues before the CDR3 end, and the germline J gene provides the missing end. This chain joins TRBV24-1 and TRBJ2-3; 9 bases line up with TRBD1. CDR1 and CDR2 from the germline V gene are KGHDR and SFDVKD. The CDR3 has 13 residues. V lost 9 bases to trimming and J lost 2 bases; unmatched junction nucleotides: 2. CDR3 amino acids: CATGQGSTDTQYF. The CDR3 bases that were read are TGTGCCACCGGACAGGGGTCCACAGATACG.

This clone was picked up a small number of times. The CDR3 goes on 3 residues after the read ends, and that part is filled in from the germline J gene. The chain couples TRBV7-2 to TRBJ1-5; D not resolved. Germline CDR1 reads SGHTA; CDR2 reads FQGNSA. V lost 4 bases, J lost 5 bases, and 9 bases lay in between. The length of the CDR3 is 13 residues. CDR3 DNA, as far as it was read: TGTGCCAGCAGCTCACGGGGTGATCAGCCC. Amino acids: CASSSRGDQP. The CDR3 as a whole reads CASSSRGDQPQHF.

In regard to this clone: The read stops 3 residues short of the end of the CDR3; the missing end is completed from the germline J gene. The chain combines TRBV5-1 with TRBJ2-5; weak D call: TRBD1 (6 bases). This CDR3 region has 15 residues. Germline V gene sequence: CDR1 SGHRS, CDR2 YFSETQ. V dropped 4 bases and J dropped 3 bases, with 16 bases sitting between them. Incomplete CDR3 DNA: TGCGCCAGCAGCCCGGACAGACCCCTCGAAGAGACC. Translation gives CASSPDRPLEET. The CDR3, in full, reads CASSPDRPLEETQYF. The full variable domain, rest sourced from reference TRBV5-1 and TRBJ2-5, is KAGVTQTPRYLIKTRGQQVTLSCSPISGHRSVSWYQQTPGQGLQFLFEYFSETQRNKGNFPGRFSGRQFSNSRSEMNVSTLELGDSALYLCASSPDRPLEETQYFGPGTRLLVL.

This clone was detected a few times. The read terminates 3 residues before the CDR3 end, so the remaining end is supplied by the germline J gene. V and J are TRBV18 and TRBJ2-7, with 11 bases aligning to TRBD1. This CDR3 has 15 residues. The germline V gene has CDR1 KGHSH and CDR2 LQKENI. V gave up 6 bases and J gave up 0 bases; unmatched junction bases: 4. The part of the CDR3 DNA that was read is TGTGCCAGCTCTCACGGGACAGGGGGCTCCTACGAG. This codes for CASSHGTGGSYE. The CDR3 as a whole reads CASSHGTGGSYEQYF. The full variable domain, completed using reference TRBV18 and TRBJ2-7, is NAGVMQNPRHLVRRRGQEARLRCSPMKGHSHVYWYRQLPEEGLKFMVYLQKENIIDESGMPKERFSAEFPKEGPSILRIQQVVRGDSAAYFCASSHGTGGSYEQYFGPGTRLTVT.

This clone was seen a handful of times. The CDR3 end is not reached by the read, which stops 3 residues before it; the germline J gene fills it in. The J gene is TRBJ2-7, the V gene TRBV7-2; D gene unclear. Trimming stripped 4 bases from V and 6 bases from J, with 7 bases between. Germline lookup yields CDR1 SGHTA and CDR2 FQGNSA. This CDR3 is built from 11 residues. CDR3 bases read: TGTGCCAGCAGCTATAGTCCCGAG. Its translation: CASSYSPE. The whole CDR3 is CASSYSPEQYF.

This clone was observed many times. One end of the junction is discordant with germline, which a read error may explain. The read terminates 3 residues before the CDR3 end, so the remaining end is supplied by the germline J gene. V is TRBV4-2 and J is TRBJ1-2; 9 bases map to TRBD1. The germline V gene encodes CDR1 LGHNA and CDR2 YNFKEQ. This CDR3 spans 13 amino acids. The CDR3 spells CASRGQGGYGYTF. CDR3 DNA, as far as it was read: TGCGCCAGCAGGGGACAGGGAGGCTATGGC.

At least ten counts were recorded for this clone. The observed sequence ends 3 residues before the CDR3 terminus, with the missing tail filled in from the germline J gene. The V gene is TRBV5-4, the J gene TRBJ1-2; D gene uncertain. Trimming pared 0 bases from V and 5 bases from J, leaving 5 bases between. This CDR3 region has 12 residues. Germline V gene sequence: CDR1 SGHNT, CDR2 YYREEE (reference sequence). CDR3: CASSLVGYGYTF. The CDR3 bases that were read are TGTGCCAGCAGCTTGGTAGGGTATGGC.

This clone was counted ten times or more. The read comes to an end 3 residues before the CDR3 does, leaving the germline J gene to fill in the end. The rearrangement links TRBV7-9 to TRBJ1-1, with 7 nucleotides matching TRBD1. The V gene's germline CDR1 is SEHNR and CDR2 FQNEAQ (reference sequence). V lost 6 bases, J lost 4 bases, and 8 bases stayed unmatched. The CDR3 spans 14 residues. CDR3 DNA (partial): TGTGCCAGCAGTCCCATTGGGACAGCCACTGAA. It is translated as CASSPIGTATE. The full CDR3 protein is CASSPIGTATEAFF.

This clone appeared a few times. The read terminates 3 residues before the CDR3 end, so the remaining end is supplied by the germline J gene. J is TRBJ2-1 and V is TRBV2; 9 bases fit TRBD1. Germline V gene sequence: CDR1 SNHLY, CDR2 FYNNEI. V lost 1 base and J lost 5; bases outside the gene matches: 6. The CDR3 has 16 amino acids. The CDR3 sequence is CASSEGDRVLNNEQFF. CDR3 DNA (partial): TGTGCCAGCAGTGAAGGGGACAGGGTACTAAACAATGAG.

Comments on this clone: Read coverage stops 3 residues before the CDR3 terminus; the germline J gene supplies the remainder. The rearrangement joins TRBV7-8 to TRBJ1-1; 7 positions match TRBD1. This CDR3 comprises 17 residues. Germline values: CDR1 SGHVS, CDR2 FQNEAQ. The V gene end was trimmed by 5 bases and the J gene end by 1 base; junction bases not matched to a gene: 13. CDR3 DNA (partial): TGTGCCAGCAGCCCTCCGCAGGGGGTTAGAGGGAACACTGAA. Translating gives CASSPPQGVRGNTE. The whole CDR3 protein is CASSPPQGVRGNTEAFF.

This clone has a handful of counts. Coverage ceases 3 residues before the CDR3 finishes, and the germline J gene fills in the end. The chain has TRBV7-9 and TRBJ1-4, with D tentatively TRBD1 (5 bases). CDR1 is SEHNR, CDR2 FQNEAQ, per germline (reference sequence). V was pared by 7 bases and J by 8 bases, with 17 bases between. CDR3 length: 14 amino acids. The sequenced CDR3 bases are TGTGCCAGCAAGGGCAGGGCTTCTATCGAAAAA. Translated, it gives CASKGRASIEK. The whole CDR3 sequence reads CASKGRASIEKLFF.

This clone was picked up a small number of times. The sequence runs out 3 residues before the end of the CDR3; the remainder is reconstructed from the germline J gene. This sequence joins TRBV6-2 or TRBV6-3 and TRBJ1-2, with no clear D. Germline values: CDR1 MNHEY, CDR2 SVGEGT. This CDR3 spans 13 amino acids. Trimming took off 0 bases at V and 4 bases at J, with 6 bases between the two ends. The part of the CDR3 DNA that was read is TGTGCCAGCAGTTACTCGGTAGTCTATGGC. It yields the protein CASSYSVVYG. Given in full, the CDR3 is CASSYSVVYGYTF.

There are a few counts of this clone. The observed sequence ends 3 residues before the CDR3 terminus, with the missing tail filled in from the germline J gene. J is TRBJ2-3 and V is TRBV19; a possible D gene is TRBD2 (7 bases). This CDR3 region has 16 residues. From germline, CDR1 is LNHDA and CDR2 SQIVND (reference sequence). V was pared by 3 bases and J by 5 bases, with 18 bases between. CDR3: CASSIRLAAGVDTQYF. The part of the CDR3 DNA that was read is TGTGCCAGTAGTATTAGGCTAGCGGCAGGGGTAGATACG.

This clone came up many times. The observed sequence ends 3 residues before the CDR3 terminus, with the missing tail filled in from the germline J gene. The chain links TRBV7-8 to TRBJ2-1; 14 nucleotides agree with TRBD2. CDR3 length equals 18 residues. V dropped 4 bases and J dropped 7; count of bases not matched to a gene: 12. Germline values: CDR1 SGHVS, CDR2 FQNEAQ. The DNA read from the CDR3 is TGTGCCAGCAGCTCGAAGACTAGCGGGGGGGTATTGGGGAATGAG. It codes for CASSSKTSGGVLGNE. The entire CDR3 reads CASSSKTSGGVLGNEQFF.

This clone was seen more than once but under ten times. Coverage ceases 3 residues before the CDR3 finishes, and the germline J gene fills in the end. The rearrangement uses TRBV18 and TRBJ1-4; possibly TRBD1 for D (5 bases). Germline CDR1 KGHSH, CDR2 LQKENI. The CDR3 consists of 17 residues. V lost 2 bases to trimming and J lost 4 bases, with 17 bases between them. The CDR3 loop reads CASSPSGVPGGNEKLFF. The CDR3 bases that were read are TGTGCCAGCTCACCATCGGGGGTCCCCGGGGGTAATGAAAAA.

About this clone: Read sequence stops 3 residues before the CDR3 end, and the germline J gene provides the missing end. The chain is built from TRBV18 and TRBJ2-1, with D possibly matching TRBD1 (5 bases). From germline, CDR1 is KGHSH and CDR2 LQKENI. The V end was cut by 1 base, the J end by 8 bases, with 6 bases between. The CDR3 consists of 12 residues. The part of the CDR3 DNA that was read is TGTGCCAGCTCACCACGGGGCGATGAG. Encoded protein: CASSPRGDE. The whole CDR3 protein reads CASSPRGDEQFF.

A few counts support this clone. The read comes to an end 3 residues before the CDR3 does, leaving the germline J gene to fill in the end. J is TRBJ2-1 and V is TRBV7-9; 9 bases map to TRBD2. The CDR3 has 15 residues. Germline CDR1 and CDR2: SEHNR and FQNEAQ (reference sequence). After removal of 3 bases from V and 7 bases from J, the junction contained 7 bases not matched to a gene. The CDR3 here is CASSFDGLAMNEQFF. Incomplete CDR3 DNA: TGTGCCAGCAGCTTTGACGGACTAGCGATGAATGAG.

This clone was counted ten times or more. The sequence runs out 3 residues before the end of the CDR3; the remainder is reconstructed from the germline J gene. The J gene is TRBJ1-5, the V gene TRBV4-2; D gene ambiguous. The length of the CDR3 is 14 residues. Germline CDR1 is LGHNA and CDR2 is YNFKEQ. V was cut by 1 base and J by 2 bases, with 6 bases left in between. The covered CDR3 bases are TGTGCCAGCAGCCAAGTCCAGGGCAATCAGCCC. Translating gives CASSQVQGNQP. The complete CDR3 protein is CASSQVQGNQPQHF.

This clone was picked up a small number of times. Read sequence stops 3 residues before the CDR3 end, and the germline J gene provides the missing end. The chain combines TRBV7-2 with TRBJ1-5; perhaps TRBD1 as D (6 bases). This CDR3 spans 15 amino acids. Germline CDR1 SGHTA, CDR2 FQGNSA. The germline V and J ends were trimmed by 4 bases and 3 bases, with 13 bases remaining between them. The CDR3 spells CASSSGPGANQPQHF. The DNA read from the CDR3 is TGTGCCAGCAGCTCTGGGCCAGGGGCCAATCAGCCC.

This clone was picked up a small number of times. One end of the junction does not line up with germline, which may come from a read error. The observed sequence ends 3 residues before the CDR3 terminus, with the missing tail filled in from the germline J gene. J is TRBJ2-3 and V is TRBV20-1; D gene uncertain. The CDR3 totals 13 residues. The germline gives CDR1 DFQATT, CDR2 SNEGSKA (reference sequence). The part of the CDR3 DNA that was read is TGCAGTGTTAGAGATCAGTTGTCCCATACG. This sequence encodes CSVRDQLSHT. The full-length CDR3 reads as CSVRDQLSHTQYF.

Partial CDR3 DNA: TGTGCCAGCAGCTTAGAAGGTGGGCAGGGCCACGAG. Protein: CASSLEGGQGHE. The full CDR3 reads CASSLEGGQGHEQYF. The chain recombines TRBV7-6 with TRBJ2-7, with D perhaps TRBD1 (5 bases). Sequencing ends 3 residues short of the CDR3 end; the germline J gene provides the rest. CDR1 and CDR2 (germline): SGHVS, FNYEAQ. Trimming shortened V by 1 base and J by 5 bases, and 15 bases separated the two germline ends. CDR3 size: 15 residues.

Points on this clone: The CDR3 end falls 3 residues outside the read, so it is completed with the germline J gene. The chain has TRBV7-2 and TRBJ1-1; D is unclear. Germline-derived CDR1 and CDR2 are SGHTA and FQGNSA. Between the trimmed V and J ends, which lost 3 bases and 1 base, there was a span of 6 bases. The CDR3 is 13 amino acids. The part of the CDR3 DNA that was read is TGTGCCAGCAGCTTCACAAGGAACACTGAA. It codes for CASSFTRNTE. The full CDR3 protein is CASSFTRNTEAFF.

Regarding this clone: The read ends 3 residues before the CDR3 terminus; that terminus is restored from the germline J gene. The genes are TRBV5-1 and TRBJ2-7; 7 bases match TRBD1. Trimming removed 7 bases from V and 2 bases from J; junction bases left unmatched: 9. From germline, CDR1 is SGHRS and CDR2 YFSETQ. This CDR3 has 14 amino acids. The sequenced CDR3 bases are TGCGCCAGCTCCAACAGGGGCCCGACCTACGAG. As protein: CASSNRGPTYE. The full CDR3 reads CASSNRGPTYEQYF.

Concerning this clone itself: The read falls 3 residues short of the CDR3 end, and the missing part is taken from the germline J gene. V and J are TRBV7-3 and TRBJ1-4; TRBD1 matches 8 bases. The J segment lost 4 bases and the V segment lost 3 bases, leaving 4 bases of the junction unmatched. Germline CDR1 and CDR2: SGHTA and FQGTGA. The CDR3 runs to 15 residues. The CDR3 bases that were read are TGTGCCAGCAGCTTGGGAGGGACAGGTAATGAAAAA. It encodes CASSLGGTGNEK. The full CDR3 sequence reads CASSLGGTGNEKLFF.